This TCR beta chain comes out of a study of patients and donors after allogeneic stem cell transplantation. The germline V gene has CDR1 MGHDK and CDR2 SYGVNS. The CDR3 totals 15 residues. Trimming at V came to 4 bases and at J to 4 bases, leaving 5 bases not matched to a gene. TCRdb analysed the RT-PCR reads with MiXCR anew, one entry per CDR3 protein. The sample lists over 400,000 distinct CDR3 sequences; approximately 16% were seen once. This sequence joins TRBV25-1 and TRBJ2-3, with 10 bases fitting TRBD1. The TCR sequence derives from a human donor who was either an allogeneic HSCT recipient or a stem cell or donor lymphocyte infusion donor (not recorded which). It is not recorded whose cells these are; they may come from a transplant donor. Input material: blood, either unsorted or a sorted T cell fraction (not recorded which). Here the CDR3 DNA reads TGTGCCAGCAGTGGTCGACAGGGGGCTCCAGATACGCAGTATTTT. This gives the protein CASSGRQGAPDTQYF.